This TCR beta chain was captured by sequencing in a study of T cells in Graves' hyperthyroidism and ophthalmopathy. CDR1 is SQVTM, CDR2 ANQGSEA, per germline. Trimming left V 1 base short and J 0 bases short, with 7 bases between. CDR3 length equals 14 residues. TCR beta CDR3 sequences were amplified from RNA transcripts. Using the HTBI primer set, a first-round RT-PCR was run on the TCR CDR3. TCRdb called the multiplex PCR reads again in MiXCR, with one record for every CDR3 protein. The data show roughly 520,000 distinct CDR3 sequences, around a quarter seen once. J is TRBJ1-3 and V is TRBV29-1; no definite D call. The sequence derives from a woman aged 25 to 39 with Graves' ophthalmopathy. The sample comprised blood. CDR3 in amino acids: CSVEVVDSGNTIYF. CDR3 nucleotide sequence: TGCAGCGTTGAAGTGGTAGACTCTGGAAACACCATATATTTT. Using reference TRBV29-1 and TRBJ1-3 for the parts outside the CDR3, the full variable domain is SAVISQKPSRDICQRGTSLTIQCQVDSQVTMMFWYRQQPGQSLTLIATANQGSEATYESGFVIDKFPISRPNLTFSTLTVSNMSPEDSSIYLCSVEVVDSGNTIYFGEGSWLTVV.